These T cell receptor beta chains were read from a single sample in a study of blood T cell repertoires in COVID-19. Libraries were prepared by immunoSEQ multiplex PCR; TCRdb keeps only in-frame clonotypes and omits some of them. The sample carries 150,000 to 200,000 clones, about 74% recorded once. Sequenced material: peripheral blood. The receptor set was obtained from a woman over 75 with acute or convalescent COVID-19. Each CDR3 is given with its conserved first and last residue. The order of the fields is D gene, V gene, J gene, CDR3 protein. A D gene is named only where the DNA matches it firmly.

TRBD2	TRBV3-1/TRBV3-2	TRBJ2-7	CASSAETSGNEQYF
-	TRBV28	TRBJ1-5	CASKHTGYSNQPQHF
TRBD1	TRBV7-2	TRBJ1-1	CASSLEAWGQVYTEAFF
TRBD1	TRBV27	TRBJ1-2	CASRTTGALYGYTF
TRBD2	TRBV12-5	TRBJ2-1	CASGLNTASGGAANEQFF
TRBD2	TRBV7-3	TRBJ2-3	CASSFLAGGSTDTQYF
-	TRBV19	TRBJ1-5	CASSPQVGQPQHF
-	TRBV6-2/TRBV6-3	TRBJ2-7	CASSSGFGYEQYF
-	TRBV29-1	TRBJ1-2	CSVGIDGGGYTF
TRBD2	TRBV7-2	TRBJ2-7	CASGLTSGRASEQYF
-	TRBV9	TRBJ2-3	CASSAGTALSGTQYF
TRBD2	TRBV6-1	TRBJ2-4	CASSERGGRDNIQYF
TRBD2	TRBV5-1	TRBJ2-2	CASSLLRTSGADTGELFF
-	TRBV30	TRBJ1-4	CAWNPGGNEKLFF
TRBD1	TRBV28	TRBJ2-3	CASSLLGQGTDTQYF
TRBD2	TRBV19	TRBJ2-7	CASSDLAGGLTYEQYF
-	TRBV5-1	TRBJ2-1	CASTKVQGTSYNEQFF
TRBD1	TRBV18	TRBJ2-3	CASSPGTESTDTQYF
-	TRBV10-2	TRBJ2-7	CASLDNSEQYF
-	TRBV12-5	TRBJ2-2	CASGLVRTGELFF
TRBD1	TRBV6-1	TRBJ2-7	CASSWDRGPYEQYF
-	TRBV6-2/TRBV6-3	TRBJ1-5	CASSSRENQPQHF
TRBD2	TRBV6-1	TRBJ2-1	CASSEILAGYNEQFF
-	TRBV5-1	TRBJ2-5	CASSGGWAGETQYF
-	TRBV28	TRBJ1-1	CASSLRAGGSGAEAFF
-	TRBV28	TRBJ1-2	CASSEQSYGYTF
-	TRBV28	TRBJ2-7	CASSPGLSYEQYF
-	TRBV7-9	TRBJ1-4	CASSPQAGNEKLFF